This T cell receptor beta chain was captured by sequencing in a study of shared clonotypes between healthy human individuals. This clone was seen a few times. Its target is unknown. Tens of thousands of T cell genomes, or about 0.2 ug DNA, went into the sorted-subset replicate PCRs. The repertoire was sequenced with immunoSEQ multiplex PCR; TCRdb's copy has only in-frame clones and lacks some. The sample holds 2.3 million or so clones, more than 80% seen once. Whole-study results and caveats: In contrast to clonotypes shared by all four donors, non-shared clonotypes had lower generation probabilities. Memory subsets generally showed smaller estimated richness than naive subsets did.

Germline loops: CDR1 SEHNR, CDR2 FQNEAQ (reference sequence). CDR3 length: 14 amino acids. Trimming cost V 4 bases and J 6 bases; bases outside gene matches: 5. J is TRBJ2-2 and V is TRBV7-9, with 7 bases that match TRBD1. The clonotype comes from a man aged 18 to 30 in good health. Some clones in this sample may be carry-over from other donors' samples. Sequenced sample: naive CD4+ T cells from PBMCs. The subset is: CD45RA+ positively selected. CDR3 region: CASSSDRLAGELFF. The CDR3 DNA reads TGTGCCAGCAGCTCGGACAGGCTGGCCGGGGAGCTGTTTTTT.